Sequencing of this T cell receptor (beta chain) was carried out in a study of tumor and adjacent non-tumor tissue in lung cancer. Three rounds of nested PCR, following a modified ARM-PCR protocol, produced the TCRbeta library. Each CDR3 protein is one row after TCRdb ran MiXCR on the multiplex PCR reads. Here the sample spans more than 55,000 distinct CDR3 sequences, roughly two thirds being singletons. This clonotype was counted at least ten times. The CDR3 runs 15 residues. V lost 3 bases to trimming and J lost 5 bases; unmatched junction nucleotides: 9. The V gene's germline CDR1 is SGHNT and CDR2 YYREEE (reference sequence). RNA was extracted from bulk tissue without any cell sorting. More than 3 cm separated this lung sample from the edge of the tumor.

The chain couples TRBV5-4 to TRBJ2-5, with 8 bases that match TRBD1. Specimen: distant non-tumor lung tissue. This sequence was found in a man aged 65-85 years with non-small cell lung cancer. The CDR3 loop is CASSSGTGWWETQYF. The CDR3, as DNA: TGTGCCAGCAGCTCAGGGACAGGCTGGTGGGAGACCCAGTACTTC.